This TCR beta chain was identified during a study of T cells in localized non-small cell lung cancer (dated by TCRdb to between 2020 and 2021). With regard to the full study: Comparing tumors with uninvolved tumor-adjacent lungs, the study looked at the T cell repertoires of approximately 250 patients with early-stage NSCLC. The cohort was made up of some 240 treatment-naive NSCLC patients whose localized lung tumors had been resected. A mean age of approximately 66 years was recorded for the NSCLC patients, of whom around 140 were male and 90 to 110 were female. What the research found in general, with its limitations: Because of the exploratory design, TCR variables were selected using unadjusted p-values without false-discovery rate correction. A median of about 55 of the top 100 tumor clones were detected in paired uninvolved adjacent lung, and around 30 of these tumor clones were also found among the top 100 clones of the paired uninvolved adjacent lung. Uninvolved tumor-adjacent lung showed the highest T cell clonality, higher than tumor, which suggests more focused antigenic responses in the adjacent lung. Longer overall survival was associated with higher blood T cell density, whereas shorter survival was associated with higher adjacent-lung clonality. Because multi-region sequencing of the tumors was not done, intratumor heterogeneity could not be ruled out.

Uninvolved adjacent lung was sampled at least 2 cm away from the tumor margin, and two independent pathologists confirmed that the tissue had no atypia. At diagnosis, tumor, uninvolved tumor-adjacent lung and peripheral blood were collected and then preserved as a mix of FFPE and fresh-frozen material. Cut back by 3 bases and 6 bases, the V and J ends lie 15 bases apart. The CDR3 contains 14 residues, cysteine and phenylalanine counted. Of the read, only the CDR3 DNA is kept; its 42 bases are in frame from base 1. CDR1 and CDR2 are drawn from the germline V gene: SGHNT, YENEEA. TCR beta CDR3 regions were sequenced from DNA using the immunoSEQ Assay. In the paper's pipeline: To compute T cell density, TCR beta template counts were normalized to usable DNA, which was estimated by amplifying housekeeping genes. The preseqR package was used to estimate richness by extrapolating to 400,000 templates for PBMC samples and to 120,000 templates for tissue samples. Clonality was defined as one minus Pielou's evenness. Differential abundance testing on productive amino-acid clonotypes, with a minimum total count of 5 and an alpha of 0.1, was used to identify tissue-enriched TCRs. The Jaccard Index and the Morisita Overlap Index were used to measure how much the repertoires overlapped between compartments. TCR beta CDR3s were clustered by GLIPH together with public tetramer-defined viral CDR3s, and at least three viral sequences plus V-gene enrichment were required for viral motifs. Here the immuneACCESS table is served through TCRdb, limited to in-frame sequences with V and J called. Missing clones are a known gap in these copies; in checked studies unresolved V genes cover under half, and the rest lacks a known reason. From that table come the V and J calls and clone size; the DNA was used to work out D and trimming. This sample has around 1,200 clones in its table, and about 23% of those were observed once. Approximately 14% of the sample comes from the top ten.

By share, this clone ranks as large (0.1 to 1%). The antigen it binds to is not known. No much larger clone exists at a distance of one base, and base qualities are not known. The clonotype was recovered from a woman aged 40-69 years with stage I squamous cell lung carcinoma. Recombination joined TRBV11-3 with TRBJ2-7; the D region possibly corresponds to TRBD2 (5 bases align). Sequences were derived from normal lung tissue next to the tumor, sampled before any cancer treatment. The CDR3 here reads CASSFSVPSGEQYF. The sequence in DNA is TGTGCCAGCAGCTTTAGCGTCCCCTCGGGCGAGCAGTACTTC.